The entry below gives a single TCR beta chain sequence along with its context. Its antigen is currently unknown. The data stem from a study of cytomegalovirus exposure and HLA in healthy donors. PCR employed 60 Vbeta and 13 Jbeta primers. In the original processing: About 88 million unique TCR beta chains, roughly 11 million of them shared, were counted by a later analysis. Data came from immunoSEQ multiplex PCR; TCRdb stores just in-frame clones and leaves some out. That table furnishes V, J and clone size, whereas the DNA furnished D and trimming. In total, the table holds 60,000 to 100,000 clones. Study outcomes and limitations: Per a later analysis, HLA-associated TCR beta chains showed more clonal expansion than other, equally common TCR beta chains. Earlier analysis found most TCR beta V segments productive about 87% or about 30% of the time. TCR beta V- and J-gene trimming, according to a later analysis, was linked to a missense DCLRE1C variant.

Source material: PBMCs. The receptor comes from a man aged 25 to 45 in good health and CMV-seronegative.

This chain's CDR3 is CASSSGVFPGNTIYF. The DNA for the CDR3 is TGTGCCAGCAGCTCAGGGGTCTTCCCTGGAAACACCATATATTTT. This chain joins TRBV5-4 and TRBJ1-3; D may be TRBD1 (6 bases). Germline CDR1 reads SGHNT; CDR2 reads YYREEE (reference sequence). The CDR3 runs 15 residues. V lost 3 bases and J 2 bases, leaving 12 bases between the germline ends.